This passage covers 26 T cell receptor beta chains from one sample sequenced in a study of T cells after yellow fever vaccination (dated by TCRdb to the late 2010s). In light of the paper, this sample's treatment or condition label describes: live attenuated yellow fever vaccine strain. The library came from 5' RACE. TCRdb shows the sequencer as Illumina HiSeq 2500. The raw public data were reprocessed by TCRdb itself: fastp quality trimming at Q25, MiXCR clonotype calling, in-frame beta chains only. Rows with a matching CDR3 protein are joined into one entry that keeps the most common DNA and genes. Here the sample has 450,000 to 650,000 distinct CDR3 sequences; about 13% occur a single time. The ten largest clones represent around an eighth of the sample. The material was PBMCs, obtained on the day of the yellow fever booster vaccination. All receptors derive from a man aged 25-45 years who received the YFV17D yellow fever vaccine.

This chain connects TRBV14 to TRBJ2-1; D perhaps matches TRBD1 (6 bases). The CDR3 consists of 17 residues. With 3 bases removed from V and 0 bases from J, the gap between germline ends came to 15 bases. The V gene's germline CDR1 is SGHDN and CDR2 FVKESK. The CDR3 region is CASSHARTVSSYNEQFF. The CDR3 DNA reads TGTGCCAGCAGCCACGCCCGGACAGTCAGCTCCTACAATGAGCAGTTCTTC.

The chain recombines TRBV5-5 with TRBJ2-5; maybe TRBD2 (6 bases). Germline CDR1 SGHKS, CDR2 YYEKEE (reference sequence). V lost 3 bases to trimming and J lost 3 bases, with 15 bases between them. The CDR3 contains 15 residues. In DNA form, the CDR3 reads TGTGCCAGCAGCTCTCCTAGCGCCGGGGAAGAGACCCAGTACTTC. This translates into CASSSPSAGEETQYF.

This clonotype was counted between two and nine times. This sequence joins TRBV5-1 and TRBJ2-7, with D possibly TRBD1 on 5 matching bases. CDR1 and CDR2 (germline): SGHRS, YFSETQ. Trimming took off 0 bases at V and 2 bases at J, with 9 bases between the two ends. The CDR3 totals 14 residues. The CDR3 protein is CASSLGQSTYEQYF. CDR3 DNA: TGCGCCAGCAGCTTGGGACAGTCAACCTACGAGCAGTACTTC.

This clonotype came up a few times. The J gene is TRBJ2-7, the V gene TRBV6-5; D tentatively fits TRBD1 or TRBD2 (5 bases each). Germline CDR1 MNHEY, CDR2 SVGAGI. V lost 6 bases, J lost 7 bases, and 13 bases lay in between. The CDR3 sequence is 12 residues long. The CDR3 DNA sequence: TGTGCCAGCAGCGCCCCGAGGGGAGAGCAGTACTTC. Amino acids: CASSAPRGEQYF.

CDR3 sequence (DNA): TGCGCCAGCAGCCAAGATCCTAGCAGGTACGAGCAGTACTTC. This sequence encodes CASSQDPSRYEQYF. V usage is TRBV4-1 and J usage is TRBJ2-7, with D possibly being TRBD2 (5 bases). Trimming pared 0 bases from V and 4 bases from J, leaving 10 bases between. This CDR3 has 14 amino acids. Germline CDR1 reads MGHRA; CDR2 reads YSYEKL.

This clonotype appeared a few times. V usage is TRBV29-1 and J usage is TRBJ2-6; TRBD2 aligns across 7 bases. Germline CDR1 SQVTM, CDR2 ANQGSEA. The CDR3 totals 14 residues. CDR3 DNA sequence: TGCGGATCCCGGGAGGTCTCTGGGGCCAACGTCCTGACTTTC. It is translated as CGSREVSGANVLTF. The full variable domain, in which reference TRBV29-1 and TRBJ2-6 provide the parts outside the CDR3, is SAVISQKPSRDICQRGTSLTIQCQVDSQVTMMFWYRQQPGQSLTLIATANQGSEATYESGFVIDKFPISRPNLTFSTLTVSNMSPEDSSIYLCGSREVSGANVLTFGAGSRLTVL.

The chain employs TRBV15 and TRBJ1-2; the match to TRBD1 covers 7 bases. The CDR3 spans 15 residues. V shed 2 bases and J 2 bases; nucleotides not matched to a gene: 5. Per the germline V gene, CDR1 is LNHNV and CDR2 is YYDKDF (reference sequence). The CDR3 reads CATSRSEGQNYGYTF. The CDR3 DNA reads as TGTGCCACCAGCAGATCGGAGGGACAGAACTATGGCTACACCTTC.

The gene calls are TRBV5-1 and TRBJ2-5; 13 bases are a match to TRBD2. V shed 2 bases and J 4 bases; nucleotides not matched to a gene: 5. CDR3 length: 16 amino acids. Per germline, CDR1 SGHRS and CDR2 YFSETQ. The CDR3 coding sequence is TGCGCCAGCAGCTTCACGACTAGCGGGAGGTCAGAGACCCAGTACTTC. Translated: CASSFTTSGRSETQYF.

The V call is TRBV3-1, the J call TRBJ2-2, with TRBD2 identical over 8 bases. The V gene end was trimmed by 0 bases and the J gene end by 3 bases; junction bases not matched to a gene: 6. In germline, CDR1 is LGHDT, CDR2 YNNKEL (reference sequence). CDR3 length: 17 residues. CDR3 sequence (DNA): TGTGCCAGCAGCCAAGATCGCGGGGGGCGATACACCGGGGAGCTGTTTTTT. Its protein is CASSQDRGGRYTGELFF.

This clonotype was seen a handful of times. The rearrangement joins TRBV7-6 to TRBJ2-3; 8 bases map to TRBD2. CDR3 size: 16 residues. CDR1 SGHVS and CDR2 FNYEAQ come from the germline V gene. V gave up 4 bases and J gave up 3 bases; unmatched junction bases: 9. The DNA of the CDR3 is TGTGCCAGCAGCTCTCCCCCGGGAGGGGGGACAGATACGCAGTATTTT. Its protein is CASSSPPGGGTDTQYF.

The chain has TRBV5-1 and TRBJ2-5, with 12 nucleotides matching TRBD1. The ends lost 1 base at V and 2 bases at J; junction bases unmatched: 3. CDR1 is SGHRS, CDR2 YFSETQ, per germline. CDR3 length: 16 residues. CDR3 sequence reads: CASSLLGQGAQETQYF. The CDR3 DNA sequence: TGCGCCAGCAGCTTGTTGGGACAGGGGGCACAAGAGACCCAGTACTTC.

CDR3 amino acids: CASSYSSGQWLHEQFF. The CDR3 DNA follows: TGTGCCAGCAGTTACTCGTCCGGCCAATGGCTTCATGAGCAGTTCTTC. The chain uses TRBV6-2 or TRBV6-3 and TRBJ2-1; D remains ambiguous. Trimming pared 0 bases from V and 8 bases from J, leaving 17 bases between. This CDR3 region has 16 residues. Germline values: CDR1 MNHEY, CDR2 SVGEGT.

This clonotype has at least ten counts. This rearrangement joins TRBV28 to TRBJ2-5; D ambiguous. V was cut by 3 bases and J by 5 bases, with 7 bases left in between. From germline, CDR1 is MDHEN and CDR2 SYDVKM. CDR3 length: 12 amino acids. The DNA of the CDR3 is TGTGCCAGCAGTTTCTTGGGGGAGACCCAGTACTTC. Translation: CASSFLGETQYF.

Notes on this clonotype: A junction boundary mismatches the germline segment, possibly from a read error. The V and J genes are TRBV5-6 and TRBJ2-7; D gene uncertain. CDR1 is SGHDT, CDR2 YYEEEE, per germline. The CDR3 is 14 residues long. The CDR3 DNA reads TGTGCCAGCGGCTTGGATGGCGGCTCCTACGAGCAGTACTTC. It codes for CASGLDGGSYEQYF. Together with reference TRBV5-6 and TRBJ2-7, the CDR3 gives the full variable domain: DAGVTQSPTHLIKTRGQQVTLRCSPKSGHDTVSWYQQALGQGPQFIFQYYEEEERQRGNFPDRFSGHQFPNYSSELNVNALLLGDSALYLCASGLDGGSYEQYFGPGTRLTVT.

This sequence joins TRBV7-3 and TRBJ2-7; 7 nucleotides align to TRBD1. The CDR3 length is 13 residues. In germline, CDR1 is SGHTA, CDR2 FQGTGA. Trimming removed 5 bases from V and 4 bases from J; junction bases left unmatched: 5. The CDR3 DNA sequence: TGTGCCAGCAGCGTACGCAGGGGGTACGAGCAGTACTTC. Translating gives CASSVRRGYEQYF.

This clonotype has only a few counts. The chain uses TRBV27 and TRBJ1-2; 7 bases are a match to TRBD1. The CDR3 sequence is 15 residues long. The germline V gene encodes CDR1 MNHEY and CDR2 SMNVEV (reference sequence). V trimming: 4 bases; J trimming: 1 base; junction bases outside the gene matches: 6. The CDR3 DNA is TGTGCCAGCAGTTGGACAGGTCGACGTAACTATGGCTACACCTTC. Encoded protein: CASSWTGRRNYGYTF.

This clonotype was found a few times. The chain is built from TRBV29-1 and TRBJ2-2; 8 nucleotides match TRBD1. CDR3 length equals 13 residues. The V gene's germline CDR1 is SQVTM and CDR2 ANQGSEA. V shed 1 base and J 6 bases; nucleotides not matched to a gene: 1. For the CDR3, the DNA is TGCAGCGTTGAAGGGACAGGGTCCGGGGAGCTGTTTTTT. Amino acids: CSVEGTGSGELFF.

The CDR3 coding sequence is TGCGCCAGCAGCCCCGGGAGTCCCGGGGAGCTGTTTTTT. It is translated as CASSPGSPGELFF. The chain employs TRBV4-3 and TRBJ2-2, with D perhaps TRBD2 (6 bases). CDR1 LGHNA and CDR2 YSLEER come from the germline V gene. V was clipped by 4 bases and J by 6 bases, with 9 bases between them. The CDR3 extends over 13 amino acids.

The J gene is TRBJ2-3, the V gene TRBV7-3; the D gene is possibly TRBD2 (6 bases). This CDR3 has 15 residues. Looked up from germline, CDR1 is SGHTA and CDR2 is FQGTGA. Trimming removed 8 bases from V and 4 bases from J, with 19 bases in between. CDR3 in DNA: TGTGCCAGCTCCTCCACGGGGGAGCCCGCAGATACGCAGTATTTT. It encodes CASSSTGEPADTQYF.

The sample holds a few counts of this clonotype. The rearrangement uses TRBV6-2 or TRBV6-3 and TRBJ1-2; D unresolved. CDR1 MNHEY and CDR2 SVGEGT come from the germline V gene. The ends were cut back, 5 bases at V and 4 bases at J, with 14 bases in the middle. The CDR3 contains 14 residues. CDR3 nucleotide sequence: TGTGCCAGCAGTCTCCGCAGCCAACTCTATGGCTACACCTTC. Residues: CASSLRSQLYGYTF.

This clonotype was seen a few times. This sequence joins TRBV20-1 and TRBJ2-5; a weak D match, TRBD2 (6 bases). The germline V gene encodes CDR1 DFQATT and CDR2 SNEGSKA (reference sequence). The CDR3 length is 14 residues. The ends were cut back, 1 base at V and 5 bases at J, with 14 bases in the middle. CDR3: CSARGPGSGETQYF. CDR3 sequence (DNA): TGCAGTGCTAGAGGCCCCGGGAGTGGGGAGACCCAGTACTTC.

This clonotype was detected only a few times. This rearrangement joins TRBV7-2 to TRBJ2-7; TRBD2 might be the D (5 bases). There are 12 residues in the CDR3. Germline CDR1 is SGHTA and CDR2 is FQGNSA. The germline V and J ends were trimmed by 3 bases and 9 bases, with 12 bases remaining between them. As DNA, the CDR3 is TGTGCCAGCAGCTTGGGCGAGGGCGGGCAGTACTTC. This encodes CASSLGEGGQYF.

In its sample, this clonotype was seen a few times. The chain has TRBV18 and TRBJ2-4; 7 bases line up with TRBD1. Looked up from germline, CDR1 is KGHSH and CDR2 is LQKENI. This CDR3 is built from 15 residues. V shed 2 bases and J 2 bases; nucleotides not matched to a gene: 3. CDR3 DNA sequence: TGTGCCAGCTCACCAACGACAGGGTCCAAAAACATTCAGTACTTC. It translates to CASSPTTGSKNIQYF.

The genes are TRBV15 and TRBJ2-7; D not certain. The CDR3 is 14 residues long. Per germline, CDR1 LNHNV and CDR2 YYDKDF (reference sequence). Trimming pared 7 bases from V and 0 bases from J, leaving 13 bases between. The DNA for the CDR3 is TGTGCCACCACCCTCGCCACGGGCTCCTACGAGCAGTACTTC. Its protein product is CATTLATGSYEQYF. Variable domain in full (rest from reference TRBV15 and TRBJ2-7): DAMVIQNPRYQVTQFGKPVTLSCSQTLNHNVMYWYQQKSSQAPKLLFHYYDKDFNNEADTPDNFQSRRPNTSFCFLDIRSPGLGDTAMYLCATTLATGSYEQYFGPGTRLTVT.

This clonotype was counted ten times or more. The V and J genes are TRBV6-2 or TRBV6-3 and TRBJ2-1; D gene ambiguous. V gave up 10 bases and J gave up 0 bases, with 10 bases separating them. CDR3 size: 13 residues. Germline CDR1 and CDR2: MNHEY and SVGEGT. The CDR3 DNA is TGTGCCACCTCCCTAAGCTCCTACAATGAGCAGTTCTTC. It encodes CATSLSSYNEQFF.

This clonotype appeared a few times. The chain carries TRBV7-2 and TRBJ2-1; D gene unclear. Trimming took off 0 bases at V and 0 bases at J, with 6 bases between the two ends. CDR1 is SGHTA and CDR2 is FQGNSA in the germline V gene. CDR3 length: 15 residues. CDR3 DNA: TGTGCCAGCAGCTTAGCCCCCTTCTCCTACAATGAGCAGTTCTTC. Translated: CASSLAPFSYNEQFF.